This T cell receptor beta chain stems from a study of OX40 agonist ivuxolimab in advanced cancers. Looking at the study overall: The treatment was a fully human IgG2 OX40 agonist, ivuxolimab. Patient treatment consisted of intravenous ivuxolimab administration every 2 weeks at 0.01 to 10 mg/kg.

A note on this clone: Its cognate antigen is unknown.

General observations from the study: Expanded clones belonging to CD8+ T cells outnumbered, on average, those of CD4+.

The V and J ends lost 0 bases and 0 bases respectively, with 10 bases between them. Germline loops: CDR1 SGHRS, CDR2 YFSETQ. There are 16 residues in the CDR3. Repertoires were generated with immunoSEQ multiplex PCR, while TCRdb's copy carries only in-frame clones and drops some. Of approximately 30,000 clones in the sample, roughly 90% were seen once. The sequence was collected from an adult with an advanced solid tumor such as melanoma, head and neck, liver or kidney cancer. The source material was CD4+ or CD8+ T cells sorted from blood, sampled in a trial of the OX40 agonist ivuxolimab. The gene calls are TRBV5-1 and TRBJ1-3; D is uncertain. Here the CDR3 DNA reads TGCGCCAGCAGCTTGGACCACACAGACTCTGGAAACACCATATATTTT. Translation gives CASSLDHTDSGNTIYF.